This T cell receptor (beta chain) came from a study of T cell responses to AZD1222 COVID-19 vaccine. From germline, CDR1 is SGHDN and CDR2 FVKESK. The CDR3 loop spans 17 amino acids. Deletions cut 0 bases from V and 3 bases from J, with 17 bases between. The assay was immunoSEQ multiplex PCR, and TCRdb's table has in-frame clones only and misses some. This table has about 99,000 clones, around 89% appearing once. The input for sequencing was peripheral blood, taken on day 0 of AZD1222 vaccination. The chain carries TRBV14 and TRBJ1-1; D uncertain. The receptor's source is an adult in good health. For the CDR3, the DNA is TGTGCCAGCAGCCAAGATATTTCATCGGGCCTCGACACTGAAGCTTTCTTT. Its protein is CASSQDISSGLDTEAFF.